The subject of this entry is one T cell receptor (beta chain). Antigen specificity is unknown. Unique molecular identifiers were present in the TCR beta cDNA libraries. TCRdb used MiXCR to reprocess the PCR reads, holding one entry per CDR3 protein. The table lists around 770,000 distinct CDR3 sequences, about half of them singletons. These data come from a study of post-analysis software for immune sequencing data. Study-level points and caveats: In patients, five or six TRBV segments were more frequent than in controls, with TRBV5-6, TRBV5-1 and TRBV20-1 among them. By F measure, strong co-clustering occurred among samples prepared in the same batch.

CDR3 length: 17 residues. Germline V gene sequence: CDR1 SEHNR, CDR2 FQNEAQ (reference sequence). V lost 2 bases to trimming and J lost 1 base, with 16 bases between them. This receptor was taken from a girl between 10 and 17 years old with multiple sclerosis. The rearrangement joins TRBV7-9 to TRBJ2-3; no firm D call. Sequencing was done on a sample of blood. The DNA for the CDR3 is TGTGCCAGCAGCTTATTTTCGTTCGGGCGAGGCACAGATACGCAGTATTTT. Translated, it gives CASSLFSFGRGTDTQYF.